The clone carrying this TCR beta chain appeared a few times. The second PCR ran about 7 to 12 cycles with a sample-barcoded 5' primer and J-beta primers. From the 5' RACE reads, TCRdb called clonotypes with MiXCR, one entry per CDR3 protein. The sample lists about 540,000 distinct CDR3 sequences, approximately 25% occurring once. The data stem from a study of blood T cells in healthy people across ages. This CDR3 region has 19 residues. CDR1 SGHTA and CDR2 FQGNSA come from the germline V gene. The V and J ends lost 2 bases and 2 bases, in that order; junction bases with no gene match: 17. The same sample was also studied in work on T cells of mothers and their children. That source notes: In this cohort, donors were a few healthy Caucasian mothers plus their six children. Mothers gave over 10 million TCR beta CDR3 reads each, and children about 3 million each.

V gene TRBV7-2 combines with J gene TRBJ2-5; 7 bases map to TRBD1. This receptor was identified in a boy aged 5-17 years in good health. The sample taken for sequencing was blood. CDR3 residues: CASSLRSTGRTRAQETQYF. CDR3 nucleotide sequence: TGTGCCAGCAGCTTACGGTCGACAGGGCGCACCAGGGCACAAGAGACCCAGTACTTC.